This TCR beta chain emerged from a study of high-grade serous ovarian cancer treatment subgroups. Whole-study context: Each sample yielded on average about 7,000 unique TCR beta rearrangements from some 15,000 reads. Whole-study results and caveats: Same-patient tumor repertoires overlapped at about 0.1 to 0.79; different patients barely overlapped.

CDR1 is SEHNR and CDR2 is FQNEAQ in the germline V gene (reference sequence). This CDR3 has 12 amino acids. Repertoires were generated with immunoSEQ multiplex PCR, while TCRdb's copy carries only in-frame clones and drops some. The sample has around 6,800 clones, around 75% seen once; the top ten hold 10%. With regard to this clone: Its matching antigen is unknown.

Tumor samples were taken before definitive surgery or chemotherapy. The TCR comes from a human donor with high-grade serous ovarian cancer. Sequenced: tumor tissue. V usage is TRBV7-9 and J usage is TRBJ2-5, with 7 bases that match TRBD1. With the DNA end fitting TRBJ2-7 better, the J assignment may be wrong. CDR3 in DNA: TGTGCCAGCAGCTTTGACAGGGACGAGCAGTACTTC. Protein: CASSFDRDEQYF.